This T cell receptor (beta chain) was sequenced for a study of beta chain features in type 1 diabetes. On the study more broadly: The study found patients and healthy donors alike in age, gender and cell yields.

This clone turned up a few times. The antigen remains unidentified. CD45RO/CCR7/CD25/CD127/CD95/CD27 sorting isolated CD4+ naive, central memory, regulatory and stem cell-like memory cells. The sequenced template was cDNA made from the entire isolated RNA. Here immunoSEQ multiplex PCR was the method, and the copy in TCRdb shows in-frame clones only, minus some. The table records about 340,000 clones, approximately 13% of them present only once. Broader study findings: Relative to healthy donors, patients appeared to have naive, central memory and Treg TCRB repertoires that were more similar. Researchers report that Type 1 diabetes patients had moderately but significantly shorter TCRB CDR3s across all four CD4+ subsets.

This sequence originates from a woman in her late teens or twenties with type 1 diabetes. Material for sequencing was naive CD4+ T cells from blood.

Here the CDR3 DNA reads TGCGCCAGCGGCAAGGGACTACAAAGCACAGATACGCAGTATTTT. The encoded protein is CASGKGLQSTDTQYF. This chain joins TRBV5-1 and TRBJ2-3; 7 nucleotides match TRBD2. Germline CDR1 is SGHRS and CDR2 is YFSETQ. This CDR3 region has 15 residues. Germline trimming cut 7 bases from V and 0 bases from J; bases unmatched to any gene: 8.